The text below deals with one TCR beta chain. The antigen it binds to is not known. Base qualities are missing; no much larger clone stands one base away. Including the terminal cysteine and phenylalanine, the CDR3 comprises 14 residues. Here the CDR3 DNA is all that survives: 42 bases in frame from base 1. Relative to germline, V is missing 3 bases and J is missing 4 bases, with 3 bases of the junction outside any gene match. Taken from the germline V gene (reference sequence), the CDR1 and CDR2 loops are DFQATT and SNEGSKA. This sample was included in a study of blood T cells in healthy people across ages (dated by TCRdb to 2013 to 2016). Regarding the complete study: In model experiments, roughly one uniquely barcoded TCR beta cDNA molecule per two T cells was captured by template switching. The study analyzed two additional independent replicas of 1 million unique cDNA reads from the same blood draw for two donors, one aged 18 to 29 and one aged 80 or older. To avoid experimental bias, donors of different ages were distributed randomly across sequencing lanes. The donors were split into four age groups: young (average roughly 15 years), middle-aged (about 40), aged (roughly 65) and long-lived (under 85). Age-related changes in TCR beta repertoire diversity were measured in the study by deep sequencing normalized with unique cDNA molecular identifiers. Paper-wide results and their limitations: Estimates of total diversity from one million sequenced T cells were regarded as lower bounds and underestimates. Compared with the aged group, more naive CD4+ T cells, fewer expanded clones and increased TCR diversity were shown by the long-lived group, suggesting age selection. There was a strong correlation between observed TCR beta diversity and the percentage of naive T cells measured by flow cytometry. Because profiling used bulk unsorted PBMCs, naive and antigen-experienced compartments could not be compared conclusively. Because donor CMV infection status was unknown, age-related changes in expanded clonotypes were potentially confounded. Observed TCR beta diversity per million T cells fell roughly linearly with age, and a significant reduction was already apparent by age roughly 40.

The donors were roughly 40 Caucasian individuals from Russia, aged about 6 to 95 years, who were systemically healthy. Each donor gave about 10 milliliters of peripheral blood, drawn into EDTA-treated Vacutainer tubes. Ficoll-Paque density-gradient centrifugation was used to isolate PBMCs, with at least 6 million obtained per sample. Total RNA was extracted from PBMCs with Trizol reagent, with at least 5.5 micrograms obtained per sample. For every donor, flow cytometry on a PBMC aliquot measured the percentage of naive CD45RAhigh/CD27high T cells. The library was obtained by 5' RACE. Data came from an Illumina HiSeq 2500. A second roughly 7 to 11 cycle PCR used a sample-barcoded 5' primer and a J-beta primer mix. Each TCR beta cDNA molecule received a unique molecular identifier from a template-switch 5' adaptor carrying 12 random nucleotides. At least 2.5 million CDR3-containing paired-end reads were obtained from each sample. First-strand cDNA synthesis was performed from all RNA using the Mint cDNA synthesis kit, with priming by a TRBC-specific oligonucleotide. Following uracil-DNA glycosylase treatment, a first 18-cycle PCR with universal primers M1SS and BC2_uni_R was performed on all cDNA. In the source study's methods: Normalization of each sample was performed by random selection of 1 million high-quality reads, each carrying a distinct molecular identifier. Instead of being binned into consensus sequences, reads that shared molecular identifiers were thrown out. CDR3 identification, clonotype clustering and error correction used MiTCR with a Q25 quality threshold and the strictest error-elimination algorithm. Lower-bound total TCR beta diversity was estimated with a nonparametric unseen species model using Euler transformation. The public sequencing data were trimmed at Q25 with fastp and processed into clonotypes with MiXCR by TCRdb, which kept only in-frame beta chains. Rows merge per CDR3 protein into single entries with the most common DNA and genes. None of the V and J calls come from the authors' own analysis; TCRdb made them. The sample includes some 290,000 distinct CDR3 sequences, with 27% observed a single time. The ten top clones hold about 30% of the sample.

The sequencing sample was made of blood. This TCR came from a woman in her 70s in good health. The chain is assembled from TRBV20-1 and TRBJ2-1, and 10 junction bases match TRBD1. The CDR3 reads CSARGTGDYNEQFF. The sequenced DNA: TGCAGTGCTAGGGGGACAGGGGATTACAATGAGCAGTTCTTC.